The entry below describes one T cell receptor beta chain. Which antigen it targets is not known. Qualities for individual bases were not recorded, and no much larger clone is one base off. This specimen belongs to a study of cytomegalovirus exposure and HLA in healthy donors (dated by TCRdb to the late 2010s). For the study in its entirety: In an earlier analysis of several hundred of the donors, approximately 300 Gb of sequence data and 117 million unique TCR beta sequences from 150 million to 200 million T cells were reported. Approximately 300 gigabases of sequencing data and around 85 million unique TCR sequences made up an early release that covered about 640 HLA-typed donors. Of the 398 genotyped donors, 65% to 90% were placed in the genetic ancestry cluster associated with self-reported Caucasian donors. The study aimed to test whether cataloging public T cell receptors could reveal signatures of past pathogen exposure. The study profiled the T cell repertoires of hundreds of subjects by immunosequencing and related them to cytomegalovirus serostatus. Along with the roughly 610-subject first cohort, a separate validation cohort of around 120 different subjects was used. To predict cytomegalovirus infection status, the study brought together high-throughput TCR immunosequencing, statistical association of individual TCRs with disease status, and machine learning. A later analysis re-examined previously published TCR beta repertoires from about 670 donors and added high-resolution HLA genotyping to investigate patterns of TCR occurrence. Rather than using new phenotypic data, the later analysis identified candidate immune exposures from TCR beta sequences and from how often those sequences occurred across donors. In an earlier analysis of about 590 of the donors, high-throughput TCR beta sequencing was used to judge whether each TCR beta V gene segment behaved as functional or pseudogenic. Donor age, sex, ethnicity and CMV serostatus were compiled together with the repertoire data. A later genetic analysis used genome-wide SNP genotypes for about 60% of the roughly 700 donors, treating that subset as a discovery cohort. Every discovery cohort repertoire had been produced on one sequencing platform. HLA typing included class I and class II loci at four-digit resolution. The number of donors typed differed by locus, with about 629-630 for A, B, C, DRB1 and DQB1, roughly 520 for DQA1, 606 for DPA1, and approximately 470 for DPB1. Because of strong linkage in the cohort, 5 or 6 DR-DQ haplotypes were treated as single units for association and clustering. Among under 450 genotyped donors of the cohort, an average of around 240,000 unique TCR beta nucleotide sequences were sequenced per donor, roughly a sixth of them non-productive. General study outcomes and caveats: The earlier analysis of almost 600 of the donors excluded 15 to 20 rarely observed V segments, including chromosome 9 orphons, because counts were too low. Linkage disequilibrium might explain the correlated functional status among segregating V segments, but an unknown experimental factor could not be ruled out. In a later genetic analysis, fewer N-insertions in productive TCRs were reported among donors in an Asian-associated ancestry cluster than the approximately 710-donor mean. A few of the identified cytomegalovirus-associated TCR beta chains were confirmed in vitro to be specific for cytomegalovirus antigens. For the cohort, immune exposure information was limited to CMV serostatus. In a later analysis, several top co-occurrence clusters were reported to appear linked to parvovirus B19, influenza, CMV and Epstein-Barr virus. In a later analysis, most CMV-associated TCR beta chains were found to appear HLA-restricted, with HLA associations seemingly driven largely by CMV exposure. An earlier analysis of roughly 570 of the donors showed that most TCR beta V segments appeared in productive rearrangements either about 90% or about 30% of the time, which broadly matched IMGT annotations. The authors suggested that the approach could potentially be generalized to other disease states and immunological phenotypes. Some IMGT-functional V segments, including TRBV6-2 and TRBV6-3, could not be told apart with the 87-base-pair reads, so those segments were excluded. When HLA alleles, especially DR and DQ, strongly co-occurred, TCR associations were difficult to assign to individual alleles. In a later analysis, the rate of TCR association differed among HLA loci, with DRB1 alleles having the most associated TCRs and HLA-C alleles having the fewest. The classifier was reported to diagnose cytomegalovirus status with high specificity and sensitivity in both the original and validation cohorts. A later analysis associated about 17,000 TCR beta sequences with specific HLA alleles at a false discovery rate of 0.05. The presence/absence analyses assumed that sequencing depth was roughly uniform across donors, and that assumption may not be true. Across donors, most TCR sequences were observed very rarely, whereas some public TCRs were present in many individuals. In a later analysis, HLA-associated TCR beta chains showed more clonal expansion and lower generation probabilities than non-associated chains that were equally common. The sequencing pipeline was judged likely to have produced a cluster of highly shared sequence variants as a technical artifact. V-gene and J-gene trimming of TCR beta chains was associated with a missense DCLRE1C variant in a later genetic analysis, and the association was replicated in an independent cohort. HLA typing was unavailable for some donors at each locus, so association tests used only the typed subset. Only TCR beta chains were sequenced in this cohort, and the absence of alpha or paired-chain data limited detectable features. In the study, around 150 TCR beta chains were listed as associated with cytomegalovirus. A further reported finding was that TCR beta sequences accurately predicted the HLA-A and HLA-B alleles for most subjects in the first cohort.

The cohort comprised approximately 700 healthy bone marrow donors. Cohort members were all nominally healthy when sampled, although unrecorded immune exposures were likely present. The donor tested CMV seropositive, placing the donor among the 289 seropositive members of the cohort. Every donor gave a peripheral blood sample, and the peripheral blood mononuclear cells from that sample were used for TCR beta sequencing. Genomic DNA was extracted from the blood cell samples with the Qiagen DNeasy Blood Extraction Kit. The library was prepared using the immunoSEQ multiplex PCR assay. The multiplex PCR relied on a mix of 60 forward primers for TCR Vbeta segments and 13 reverse primers for TCR Jbeta segments. A multiplex PCR assay on genomic DNA amplified the CDR3 region of rearranged TCR beta genes. The amplified TCR beta libraries were sequenced on the Illumina HiSeq System as 87-base-pair reads. For the original study's pipeline: Across the 670 or so repertoires, a later analysis counted some 80 million unique TCR beta chains, roughly 11 million of which were shared by at least two donors. A nearest-neighbor algorithm error-corrected the raw reads and collapsed the reads into unique sequences, merging closely related sequences to remove PCR and sequencing errors. V, D and J gene segments were assigned by aligning CDR3 sequences to IMGT reference sequences. For a sequence to be retained, a match of at least six nucleotides was required to both a V gene segment and a J gene segment. A rearrangement was called productive if the CDR3 had no stop codons and remained in frame with V and J, and every other rearrangement was called non-productive. Following IMGT convention, CDR3 was defined as the stretch from the second conserved V-encoded cysteine to the conserved J-encoded phenylalanine. In an earlier analysis of some 550 of the donors, sequences lacking an unambiguous match to a single V gene segment were excluded. In an earlier analysis of some 590 of the donors, V segments were called functional above 56.7% productive rearrangements and were called segregating when the between-donor standard deviation exceeded 5%. A statistical classification framework was built for diagnosing cytomegalovirus status from the catalog of TCR beta chain sequences. In a later analysis, TCR nucleotide sequences were compared against IMGT/GENE-DB human TR gene sequences so that V and J genes could be assigned. In a later analysis, CDR3 sequences and most-parsimonious VDJ recombination scenarios were assigned using the TCRdist pipeline. A later analysis defined each TCR beta chain by its CDR3 amino acid sequence plus V-gene family, and excluded reads lacking a unique V-gene family. A later analysis removed nearly 600 highly shared, low-generation-probability nucleotide sequences to deal with suspected cross-contamination and a sequencing artifact. In a later analysis, a clonal expansion index was calculated for each public chain from normalized within-repertoire ranks of inferred template counts. Generation probabilities in a later analysis came from a VDJ recombination model fitted to out-of-frame rearrangements, and those results were checked against IGoR. In a later analysis, hypergeometric tests were used to score TCR-TCR, TCR-HLA and TCR-CMV co-occurrence, with a repertoire-size bias correction applied to TCR pairs. A later analysis estimated false discovery rates by permuting HLA or CMV assignments 20 times. A later analysis grouped co-occurring TCRs with DBSCAN, adding TCRdist sequence similarity when clustering within HLA-allele-positive subsets. Repertoires with fewer than 30,000 or more than 120,000 public chains were left out of co-occurrence clustering, as were about 5 repertoires with anomalous nucleotide sharing. The immuneACCESS repertoire file appears here via TCRdb, limited to in-frame rearrangements. These files lack a portion of the clones; in checked studies, under half of the deficit traces to unresolved V genes, and the cause of the others is not known. The V and J calls and the clone size are those of that table, but D and trimming were determined from the DNA. The sample data list about 150,000 clones, and roughly 80% of these were observed just once. Under 1.5% of the sample lies in the top ten.

Trimming removed 2 bases from V and 6 bases from J; the gene matches leave 2 bases unexplained. Its CDR3 holds 13 amino acids, cysteine through phenylalanine. The kept DNA is CDR3 alone, 39 bases in frame from the first base. Per the germline V gene, MDHEN is the CDR1 and SYDVKM is the CDR2. Sequences were obtained from PBMCs. This TCR was sampled from a man aged 50 to 60 in good health and CMV-seropositive. The chain is made from TRBV28 and TRBJ2-7, and 9 bases in between align with TRBD1. The bases are TGTGCCAGCAGTTTACGGGACAGGGCCGAGCAGTACTTC. Protein translation: CASSLRDRAEQYF.